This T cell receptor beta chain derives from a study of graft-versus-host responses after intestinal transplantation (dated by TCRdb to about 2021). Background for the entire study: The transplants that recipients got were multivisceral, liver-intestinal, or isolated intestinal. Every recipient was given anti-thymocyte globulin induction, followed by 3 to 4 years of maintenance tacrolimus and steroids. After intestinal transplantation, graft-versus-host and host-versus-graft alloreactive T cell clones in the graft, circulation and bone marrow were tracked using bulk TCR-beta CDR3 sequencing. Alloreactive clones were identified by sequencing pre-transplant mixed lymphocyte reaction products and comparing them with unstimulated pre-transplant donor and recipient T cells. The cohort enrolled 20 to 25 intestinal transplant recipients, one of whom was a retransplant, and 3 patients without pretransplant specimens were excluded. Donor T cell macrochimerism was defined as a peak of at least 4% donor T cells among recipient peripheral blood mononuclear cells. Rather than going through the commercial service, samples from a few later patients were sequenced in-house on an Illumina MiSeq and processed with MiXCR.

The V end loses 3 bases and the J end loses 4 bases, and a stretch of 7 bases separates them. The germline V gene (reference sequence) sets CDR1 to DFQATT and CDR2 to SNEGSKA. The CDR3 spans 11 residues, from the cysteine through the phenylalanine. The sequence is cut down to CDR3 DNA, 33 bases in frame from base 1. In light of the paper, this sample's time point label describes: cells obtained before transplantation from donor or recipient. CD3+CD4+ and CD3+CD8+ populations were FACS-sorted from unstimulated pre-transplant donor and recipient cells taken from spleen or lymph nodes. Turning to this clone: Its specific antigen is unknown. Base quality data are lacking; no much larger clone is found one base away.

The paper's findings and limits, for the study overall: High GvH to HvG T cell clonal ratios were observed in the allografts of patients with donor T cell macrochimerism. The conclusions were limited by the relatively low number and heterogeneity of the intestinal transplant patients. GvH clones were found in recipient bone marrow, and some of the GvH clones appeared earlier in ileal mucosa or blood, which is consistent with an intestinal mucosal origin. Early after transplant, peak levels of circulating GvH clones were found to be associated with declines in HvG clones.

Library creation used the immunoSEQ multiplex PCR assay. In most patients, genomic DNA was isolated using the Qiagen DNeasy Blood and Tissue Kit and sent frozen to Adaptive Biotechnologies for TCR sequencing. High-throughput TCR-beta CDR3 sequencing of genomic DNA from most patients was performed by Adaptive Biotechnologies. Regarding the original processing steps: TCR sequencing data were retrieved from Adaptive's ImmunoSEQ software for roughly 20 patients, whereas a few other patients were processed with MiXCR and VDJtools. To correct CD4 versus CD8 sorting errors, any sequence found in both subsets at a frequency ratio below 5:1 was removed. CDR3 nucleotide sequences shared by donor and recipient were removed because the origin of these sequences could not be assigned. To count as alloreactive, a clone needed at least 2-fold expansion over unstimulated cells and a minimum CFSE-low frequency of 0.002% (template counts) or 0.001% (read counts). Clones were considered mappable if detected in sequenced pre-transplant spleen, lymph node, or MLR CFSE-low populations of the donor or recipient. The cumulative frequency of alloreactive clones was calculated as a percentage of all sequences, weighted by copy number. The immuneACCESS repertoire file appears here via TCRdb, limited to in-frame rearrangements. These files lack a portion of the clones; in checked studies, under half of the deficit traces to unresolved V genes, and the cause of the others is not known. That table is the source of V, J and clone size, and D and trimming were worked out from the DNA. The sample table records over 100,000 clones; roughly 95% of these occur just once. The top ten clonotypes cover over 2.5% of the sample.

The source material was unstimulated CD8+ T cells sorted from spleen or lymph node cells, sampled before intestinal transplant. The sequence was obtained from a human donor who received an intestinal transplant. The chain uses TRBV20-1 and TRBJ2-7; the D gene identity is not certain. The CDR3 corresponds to CSASNPYEQYF. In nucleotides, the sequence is TGCAGTGCTAGTAATCCATACGAGCAGTACTTC.